These 13 T cell receptor beta chains share one sample of origin, sequenced in a study of control samples from healthy donors and cancer patients. Assay: immunoSEQ multiplex PCR; the TCRdb copy retains only in-frame clones and omits some. Found here are roughly 130,000 clones, about 95% of them singletons; the top ten hold about 4%. The sequencing sample was made of blood. These receptors all come from a man aged 25 to 45 in good health.

This chain joins TRBV7-8 and TRBJ1-5; perhaps TRBD1 as D (6 bases). Germline assignment: CDR1 SGHVS and CDR2 FQNEAQ. CDR3 size: 15 residues. Trimming took 5 bases from V and 0 from J, leaving 11 bases between them. The CDR3 DNA reads as TGTGCCAGCAGCACCCAGGGGTATAGCAATCAGCCCCAGCATTTT. Translation gives CASSTQGYSNQPQHF.

This clone occurred once. The chain links TRBV4-3 to TRBJ2-7; TRBD1 aligns across 9 bases. The V gene end was trimmed by 0 bases and the J gene end by 3 bases; junction bases not matched to a gene: 6. This CDR3 is 16 amino acids long. The germline gives CDR1 LGHNA, CDR2 YSLEER. CDR3 coding DNA: TGCGCCAGCAGCCAAGAGATAGGGACAGGGTACTACGAGCAGTACTTC. It encodes CASSQEIGTGYYEQYF.

This chain joins TRBV9 and TRBJ1-5; D not resolved. Germline V CDR1 and CDR2: SGDLS, YYNGEE. Deletions cut 0 bases from V and 7 bases from J, with 14 bases between. The CDR3 is 15 residues long. CDR3 nucleotide sequence: TGTGCCAGCAGCGTAGAAGACTCCCCAGGCCAGCCCCAGCATTTT. Its translation: CASSVEDSPGQPQHF.

The chain employs TRBV5-6 and TRBJ2-3; D gene ambiguous. The germline gives CDR1 SGHDT, CDR2 YYEEEE. V was trimmed by 4 bases and J by 3 bases, leaving 12 bases between them. The CDR3 has 14 residues. The CDR3 nucleotides read TGTGCCAGCAGCCCGGTCGAAGCGACAGATACGCAGTATTTT. As protein: CASSPVEATDTQYF.

This sequence joins TRBV6-1 and TRBJ1-2; TRBD1 matches at 7 bases. This CDR3 is 15 amino acids long. The V gene's germline CDR1 is MNHNS and CDR2 SASEGT. The trim removed 1 base at V and 3 bases at J, leaving 5 bases unmatched. The CDR3 DNA sequence: TGTGCCAGCAGTGAAGGAGGGGGCCGCTACTATGGCTACACCTTC. This translates into CASSEGGGRYYGYTF.

The chain employs TRBV7-9 and TRBJ2-1; D is unclear. V shed 1 base and J shed 4 bases, with 8 bases lying between them. Per germline, CDR1 SEHNR and CDR2 FQNEAQ (reference sequence). CDR3 length equals 14 residues. The CDR3 is CASSLGVEYNEQFF. The CDR3 DNA reads as TGTGCCAGCAGCTTAGGCGTAGAATACAATGAGCAGTTCTTC.

This clone has just one count. The chain links TRBV10-3 to TRBJ1-4; D gene uncertain. V shed 6 bases and J shed 7 bases, with 15 bases lying between them. The CDR3 spans 14 residues. Per the germline V gene, CDR1 is ENHRY and CDR2 is SYGVKD. The CDR3 DNA sequence: TGTGCCATCAGCGCTGATTCCTTTGCTGAAAAACTGTTTTTT. Protein product: CAISADSFAEKLFF.

The chain couples TRBV2 to TRBJ1-5; the D gene is possibly TRBD1 (5 bases). CDR3 size: 15 residues. Germline CDR1 SNHLY, CDR2 FYNNEI. The V gene lost 8 bases and the J gene lost 6 bases, with 20 bases spanning the gap. The DNA for the CDR3 is TGTGCCAGCGGCGGGGGGACCCTGGCGGGTCAGCCCCAGCATTTT. This gives the protein CASGGGTLAGQPQHF. The full variable domain, with the rest looked up from reference TRBV2 and TRBJ1-5, is EPEVTQTPSHQVTQMGQEVILRCVPISNHLYFYWYRQILGQKVEFLVSFYNNEISEKSEIFDDQFSVERPDGSNFTLKIRSTKLEDSAMYFCASGGGTLAGQPQHFGDGTRLSIL.

DNA of the CDR3: TGTGCCAGCAGCGTAGCGGGGGGTTATGGCTACACCTTC. Translation: CASSVAGGYGYTF. The V call is TRBV9, the J call TRBJ1-2, with D maybe TRBD1 (5 bases). Trimming took 0 bases from V and 5 from J, leaving 8 bases between them. Germline loops: CDR1 SGDLS, CDR2 YYNGEE. The CDR3 sequence is 13 residues long.

The V and J genes are TRBV27 and TRBJ1-2; 9 positions match TRBD1. The CDR3 runs to 15 residues. V shed 5 bases, J shed 4 bases, and the junction held 8 bases outside the gene matches. Germline lookup yields CDR1 MNHEY and CDR2 SMNVEV (reference sequence). The CDR3 DNA follows: TGTGCCAGCAGTCCAGGGACAGGGACGTCCTATGGCTACACCTTC. Translation: CASSPGTGTSYGYTF.

The chain is built from TRBV7-2 and TRBJ2-3, with TRBD2 identical over 8 bases. The CDR3 extends over 15 amino acids. Germline V gene sequence: CDR1 SGHTA, CDR2 FQGNSA. Unmatched junction bases numbered 5, after V lost 4 bases and J lost 2 bases. In nucleotides, the CDR3 is TGTGCCAGCAGCTCCGGGGGGGGGCTCACAGATACGCAGTATTTT. Residues: CASSSGGGLTDTQYF.

This clone was recorded once. The junction shows a germline mismatch at one end, possibly a read error. Here the CDR3 reads CASSLGTGGSGANF. For the CDR3, the DNA is TGTGCCAGCAGCTTGGGGACAGGGGGCTCCGGAGCGAACTTC. The chain carries TRBV5-5 and TRBJ2-7, with TRBD1 matching 11 bases. The CDR3 is 14 residues long. CDR1 SGHKS and CDR2 YYEKEE come from the germline V gene (reference sequence).

The chain is built from TRBV2 and TRBJ1-6; D is unclear. CDR1 and CDR2 (germline): SNHLY, FYNNEI. V was trimmed by 0 bases and J by 6 bases, leaving 9 bases between them. This CDR3 has 15 residues. This chain's CDR3 is CASSEALTFNSPLHF. CDR3 nucleotides: TGTGCCAGCAGTGAAGCGTTAACCTTTAATTCACCCCTCCACTTT.